This TCR beta chain was documented in a study of blood T cell repertoires in COVID-19. The germline V gene encodes CDR1 LGHDT and CDR2 YNNKEL (reference sequence). Trimming removed 1 base from V and 3 bases from J; junction bases left unmatched: 2. This CDR3 is built from 16 residues. Cohort assignment relied on participant-reported clinical history. Profiling relied on immunoSEQ multiplex PCR, and the TCRdb table lists in-frame clones only, not all of them. Among 150,000 to 190,000 clones listed, around 80% were seen once. Material for sequencing was PBMCs or T cells enriched from blood (not recorded which). This receptor was taken from a man in his fifties or sixties who had recovered from COVID-19. V gene TRBV3-1 (or the pseudogene TRBV3-2) combines with J gene TRBJ2-3; 12 nucleotides agree with TRBD2. The CDR3 DNA sequence: TGTGCCAGCAGCCAAGCTAGCGGGGGGGGGACAGATACGCAGTATTTT. This codes for CASSQASGGGTDTQYF.